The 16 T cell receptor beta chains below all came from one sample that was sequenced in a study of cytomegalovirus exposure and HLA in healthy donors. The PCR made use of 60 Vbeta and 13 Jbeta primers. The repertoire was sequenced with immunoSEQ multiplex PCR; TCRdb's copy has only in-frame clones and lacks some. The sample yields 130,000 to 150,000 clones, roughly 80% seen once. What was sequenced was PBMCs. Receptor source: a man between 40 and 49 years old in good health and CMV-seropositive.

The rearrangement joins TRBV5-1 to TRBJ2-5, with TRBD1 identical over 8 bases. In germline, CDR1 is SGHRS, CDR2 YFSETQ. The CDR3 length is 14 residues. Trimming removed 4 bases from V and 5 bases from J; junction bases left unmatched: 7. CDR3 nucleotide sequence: TGCGCCAGCAGCCTCCAGGGGGCCGGGGAGACCCAGTACTTC. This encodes CASSLQGAGETQYF.

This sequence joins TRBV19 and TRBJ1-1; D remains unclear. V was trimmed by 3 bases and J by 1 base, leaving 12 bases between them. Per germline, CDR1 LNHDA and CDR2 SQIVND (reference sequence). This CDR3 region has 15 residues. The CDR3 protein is CASSMSWAGNTEAFF. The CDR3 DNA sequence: TGTGCCAGTAGTATGTCGTGGGCGGGGAACACTGAAGCTTTCTTT.

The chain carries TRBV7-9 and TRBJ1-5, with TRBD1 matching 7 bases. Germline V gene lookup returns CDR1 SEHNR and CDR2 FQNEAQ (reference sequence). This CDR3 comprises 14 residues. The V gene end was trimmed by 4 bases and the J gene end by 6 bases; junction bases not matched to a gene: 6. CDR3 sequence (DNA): TGTGCCAGCAGCTCAACAGGGGCCGGTCAGCCCCAGCATTTT. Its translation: CASSSTGAGQPQHF.

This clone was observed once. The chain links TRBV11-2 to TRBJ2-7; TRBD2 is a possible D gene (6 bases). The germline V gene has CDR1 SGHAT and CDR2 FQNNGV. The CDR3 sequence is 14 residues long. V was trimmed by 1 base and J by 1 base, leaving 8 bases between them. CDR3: CASSLGDSSYEQYF. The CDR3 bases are TGTGCCAGCAGCTTAGGGGACTCTTCCTACGAGCAGTACTTC.

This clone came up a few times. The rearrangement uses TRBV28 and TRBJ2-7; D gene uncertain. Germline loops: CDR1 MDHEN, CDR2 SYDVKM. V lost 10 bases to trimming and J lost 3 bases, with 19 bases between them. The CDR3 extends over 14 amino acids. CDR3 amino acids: CATQNPGSLYEQYF. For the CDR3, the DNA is TGTGCCACCCAGAACCCCGGGTCCCTCTACGAGCAGTACTTC.

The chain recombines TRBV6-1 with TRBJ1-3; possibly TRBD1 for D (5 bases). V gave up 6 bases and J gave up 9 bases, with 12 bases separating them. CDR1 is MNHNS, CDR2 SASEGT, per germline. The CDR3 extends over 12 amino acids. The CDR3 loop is CASSGGRGTIYF. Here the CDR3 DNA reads TGTGCCAGCAGCGGGGGAAGGGGCACCATATATTTT.

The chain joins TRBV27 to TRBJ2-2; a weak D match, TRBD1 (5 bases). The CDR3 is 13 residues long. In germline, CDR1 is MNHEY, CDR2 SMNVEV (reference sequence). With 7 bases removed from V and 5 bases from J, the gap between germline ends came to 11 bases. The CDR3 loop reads CASNKQATGELFF. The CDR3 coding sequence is TGTGCCAGCAACAAACAGGCGACCGGGGAGCTGTTTTTT.

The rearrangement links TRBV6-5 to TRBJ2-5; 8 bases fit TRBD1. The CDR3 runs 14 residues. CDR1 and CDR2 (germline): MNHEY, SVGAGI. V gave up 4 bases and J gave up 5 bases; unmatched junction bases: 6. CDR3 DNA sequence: TGTGCCAGCAGTTCGGCAGGGGGCAGGGAGACCCAGTACTTC. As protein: CASSSAGGRETQYF.

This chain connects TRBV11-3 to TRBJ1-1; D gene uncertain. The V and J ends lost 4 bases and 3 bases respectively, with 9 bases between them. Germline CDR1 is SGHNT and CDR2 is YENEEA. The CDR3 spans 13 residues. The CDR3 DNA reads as TGTGCCAGCAGCTCAAGGAGGGACACTGAAGCTTTCTTT. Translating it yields CASSSRRDTEAFF.

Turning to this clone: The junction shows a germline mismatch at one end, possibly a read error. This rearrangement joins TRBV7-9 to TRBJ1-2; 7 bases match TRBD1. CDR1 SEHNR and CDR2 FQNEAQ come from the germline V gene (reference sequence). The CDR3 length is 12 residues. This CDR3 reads CSSSLPGQTYTF. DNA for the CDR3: TGTTCCAGCAGCTTACCGGGACAGACCTACACCTTC. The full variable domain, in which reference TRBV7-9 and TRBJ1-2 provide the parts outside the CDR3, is DTGVSQNPRHKITKRGQNVTFRCDPISEHNRLYWYRQTLGQGPEFLTYFQNEAQLEKSRLLSDRFSAERPKGSFSTLEIQRTEQGDSAMYLCSSSLPGQTYTFGSGTRLTVV.

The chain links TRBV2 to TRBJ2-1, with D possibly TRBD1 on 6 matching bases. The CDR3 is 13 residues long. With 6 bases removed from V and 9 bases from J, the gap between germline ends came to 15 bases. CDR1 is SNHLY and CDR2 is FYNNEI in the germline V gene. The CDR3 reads CASRTGISSEQFF. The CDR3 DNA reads TGTGCCAGCAGAACAGGGATATCTAGTGAGCAGTTCTTC.

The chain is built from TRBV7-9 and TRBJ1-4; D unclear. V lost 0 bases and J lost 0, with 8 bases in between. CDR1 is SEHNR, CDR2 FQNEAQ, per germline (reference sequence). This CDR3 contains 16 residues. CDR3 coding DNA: TGTGCCAGCAGCTTAGCGTTCAGTGCAACTAATGAAAAACTGTTTTTT. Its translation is CASSLAFSATNEKLFF. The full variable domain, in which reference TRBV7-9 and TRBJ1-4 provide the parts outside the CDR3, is DTGVSQNPRHKITKRGQNVTFRCDPISEHNRLYWYRQTLGQGPEFLTYFQNEAQLEKSRLLSDRFSAERPKGSFSTLEIQRTEQGDSAMYLCASSLAFSATNEKLFFGSGTQLSVL.

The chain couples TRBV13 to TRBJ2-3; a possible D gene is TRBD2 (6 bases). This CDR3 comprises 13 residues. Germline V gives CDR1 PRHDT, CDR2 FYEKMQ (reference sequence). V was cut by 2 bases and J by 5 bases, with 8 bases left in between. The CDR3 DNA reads TGTGCCAGCAGCTTAAGGGGACTAGATACGCAGTATTTT. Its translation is CASSLRGLDTQYF.

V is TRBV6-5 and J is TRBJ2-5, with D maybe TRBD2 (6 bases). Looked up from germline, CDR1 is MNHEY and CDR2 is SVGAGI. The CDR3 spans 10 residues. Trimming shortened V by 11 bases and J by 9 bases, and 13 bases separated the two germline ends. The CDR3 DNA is TGTGCCTCGGGTCGGGGGTCCCAGTACTTC. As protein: CASGRGSQYF.

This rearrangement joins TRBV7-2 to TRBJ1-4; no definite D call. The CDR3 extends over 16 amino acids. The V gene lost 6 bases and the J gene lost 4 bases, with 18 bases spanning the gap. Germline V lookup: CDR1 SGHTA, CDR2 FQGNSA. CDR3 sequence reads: CASSYYVGGSNEKLFF. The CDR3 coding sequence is TGTGCCAGCAGTTATTATGTCGGCGGAAGTAATGAAAAACTGTTTTTT.

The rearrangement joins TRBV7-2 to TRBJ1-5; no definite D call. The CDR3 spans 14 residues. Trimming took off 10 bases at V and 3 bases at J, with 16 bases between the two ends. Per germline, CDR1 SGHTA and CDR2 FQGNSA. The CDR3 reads CATSEGGFNQPQHF. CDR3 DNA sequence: TGTGCCACCTCAGAGGGAGGGTTCAATCAGCCCCAGCATTTT.